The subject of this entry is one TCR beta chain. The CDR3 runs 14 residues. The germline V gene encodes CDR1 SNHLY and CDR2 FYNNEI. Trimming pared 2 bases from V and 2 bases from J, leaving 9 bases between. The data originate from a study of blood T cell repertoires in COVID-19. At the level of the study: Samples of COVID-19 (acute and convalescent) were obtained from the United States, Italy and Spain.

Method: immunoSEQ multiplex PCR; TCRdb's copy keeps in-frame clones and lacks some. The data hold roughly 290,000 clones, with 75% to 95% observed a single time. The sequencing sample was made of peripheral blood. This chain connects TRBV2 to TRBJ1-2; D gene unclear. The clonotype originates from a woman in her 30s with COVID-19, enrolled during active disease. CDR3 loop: CASSERRSNYGYTF. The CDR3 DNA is TGTGCCAGCAGTGAACGTCGGTCCAACTATGGCTACACCTTC.